This T cell receptor (beta chain) appears in the sequencing data of a study of cytomegalovirus exposure and HLA in healthy donors. Whole-study results and caveats: Roughly even sequencing depth across donors was the assumption behind the presence/absence analyses. A later analysis found common viral pathogens apparently linked to several of the most significant clusters.

A remark on this clone: Its antigen is as yet unknown.

The PCR was carried out with 60 Vbeta primers and 13 Jbeta primers. This table comes from immunoSEQ multiplex PCR, and its TCRdb copy is limited to in-frame clones, with some not included. The repertoire holds around 190,000 clones, about 88% seen once, with around 0.31% in the top ten. CDR3 length: 14 residues. The V gene end was trimmed by 9 bases and the J gene end by 4 bases; junction bases not matched to a gene: 11. Germline CDR1 reads LNHNV; CDR2 reads YYDKDF (reference sequence). This TCR was recovered from a woman younger than 45 in good health and CMV-seronegative. The gene calls are TRBV15 and TRBJ1-2; 7 positions match TRBD1. The sequenced sample was PBMCs. CDR3 DNA: TGTGCCACGGGCAGGGGGGCCGGAATCTATGGCTACACCTTC. It yields the protein CATGRGAGIYGYTF. Using reference TRBV15 and TRBJ1-2 for the parts outside the CDR3, the full variable domain is DAMVIQNPRYQVTQFGKPVTLSCSQTLNHNVMYWYQQKSSQAPKLLFHYYDKDFNNEADTPDNFQSRRPNTSFCFLDIRSPGLGDTAMYLCATGRGAGIYGYTFGSGTRLTVV.